The present TCR beta chain was sequenced within a study of T cell repertoires in cytomegalovirus infection. Study as a whole: It was the public TCR beta signatures that indicated both CMV infection and matching HLA type.

General study findings and limits: Ex vivo responses were dominated by HLA-C-restricted CMV-specific TCR beta clonotypes.

One entry per CDR3 protein, called by TCRdb with MiXCR from the reads. The sample has around 74,000 distinct CDR3 sequences, more than 3.5% seen once. This clonotype has ten or more counts. The antigen is undetermined. The source of this sequence is a human donor in good health (CMV status not recorded). Some clones in this sample may be carry-over from other donors' samples. The sequenced sample was PBMCs.

CDR3: CASSLKRNSGASTDTQYF. Here the CDR3 DNA reads TGTGCCAGCAGCTTAAAAAGGAATTCGGGGGCCTCCACAGATACGCAGTATTTT. The chain employs TRBV7-6 and TRBJ2-3; perhaps D is TRBD1 or TRBD2 (6 bases each). The CDR3 loop spans 18 amino acids. The germline V gene has CDR1 SGHVS and CDR2 FNYEAQ. V lost 2 bases and J lost 2, with 20 bases in between. Together with reference TRBV7-6 and TRBJ2-3, the CDR3 gives the full variable domain: GAGVSQSPRYKVTKRGQDVALRCDPISGHVSLYWYRQALGQGPEFLTYFNYEAQQDKSGLPNDRFSAERPEGSISTLTIQRTEQRDSAMYRCASSLKRNSGASTDTQYFGPGTRLTVL.